This is a list of T cell receptor beta chains from one sample in a study of graft-versus-host responses after intestinal transplantation. No antigen has been assigned to these receptors. Measured with immunoSEQ multiplex PCR; TCRdb has only the in-frame clones, and not every one. The sample has 86,000 or so clones, around nine tenths seen once. The sample here was unstimulated CD8+ T cells sorted from spleen or lymph node cells, taken before intestinal transplant. The receptor source for this set is a human donor who received an intestinal transplant. CDR3s include the opening cysteine and the closing phenylalanine or tryptophan. Fields, in order: D gene, clone size, J gene, V gene, CDR3 protein, CDR3 DNA. A D gene is named only where the DNA matches it firmly. Only some rows state a clone size, as once, few, many or a class for expanded clones.

>-|once|TRBJ2-3|TRBV15
CATSPRDPSDTQYF
TGTGCCACCAGTCCCCGGGACCCCTCAGATACGCAGTATTTT
>-|once|TRBJ1-1|TRBV6-6
CASSSLGRAYTEAFF
TGTGCCAGCAGTTCCCTTGGCAGGGCCTACACTGAAGCTTTCTTT
>-|-|TRBJ2-7|TRBV6-5
CASSSPKYGTYEQYF
TGTGCCAGCAGTTCCCCCAAATATGGAACCTACGAGCAGTACTTC
>-|once|TRBJ1-2|TRBV6-1
CASSVYSSNYGYTF
TGTGCCAGCAGTGTGTACAGTTCTAACTATGGCTACACCTTC
>-|once|TRBJ1-1|TRBV4-1
CASSQSVKDTEAFF
TGCGCCAGCAGCCAAAGCGTGAAAGACACTGAAGCTTTCTTT
>-|-|TRBJ1-2|TRBV4-2
CASSQGGIRGYTF
TGTGCCAGCAGCCAGGGGGGTATCCGTGGCTACACCTTC
>TRBD1|-|TRBJ2-5|TRBV27
CASSLWDRGQETQYF
TGTGCCAGCAGTTTATGGGACAGGGGGCAAGAGACCCAGTACTTC
>TRBD2|-|TRBJ2-7|TRBV7-9
CASSLVVWGGLADSYEQYF
TGTGCCAGCAGCTTAGTAGTCTGGGGGGGACTAGCGGATTCCTACGAGCAGTACTTC
>-|-|TRBJ1-1|TRBV10-3
CAISDPGRAMNTEAFF
TGTGCCATCAGTGACCCGGGACGGGCGATGAACACTGAAGCTTTCTTT
>TRBD1|-|TRBJ2-7|TRBV6-5
CASSSDREWDEQYF
TGTGCCAGCAGTTCCGACAGGGAATGGGACGAGCAGTACTTC
>-|-|TRBJ2-3|TRBV25-1
CASTESRFTDTQYF
TGTGCCAGCACCGAGAGTAGGTTCACAGATACGCAGTATTTT
>TRBD1|once|TRBJ1-4|TRBV6-1
CASSETGQAPGPSNEKLFF
TGTGCCAGCAGTGAGACAGGACAGGCCCCCGGCCCTTCTAATGAAAAACTGTTTTTT
>TRBD2|-|TRBJ2-3|TRBV7-9
CASSLGEAGITDTQYF
TGTGCCAGCAGCTTAGGGGAAGCGGGGATCACAGATACGCAGTATTTT
>-|-|TRBJ2-7|TRBV6-5
CASSYRDHEQYF
TGTGCCAGCAGTTACAGGGACCACGAGCAGTACTTC
>-|-|TRBJ1-5|TRBV5-5
CASSGIRVTDSNQPQHF
TGTGCCAGCAGCGGAATCCGGGTGACGGATAGCAATCAGCCCCAGCATTTT
>-|once|TRBJ2-7|TRBV14
CASTLPPYEQYF
TGTGCCAGCACCCTCCCCCCCTACGAGCAGTACTTC
>-|few|TRBJ1-1|TRBV9
CASSVYPGGNTEAFF
TGTGCCAGCAGCGTATATCCCGGGGGGAACACTGAAGCTTTCTTT
>-|-|TRBJ2-7|TRBV12-2
CASRLVVSGTTYEQYF
TGTGCAAGTCGCTTAGTGGTTAGCGGGACCACCTACGAGCAGTACTTC
>-|-|TRBJ2-1|TRBV4-2
CASSQDRANEQFF
TGTGCCAGCAGCCAAGATCGAGCCAATGAGCAGTTCTTC
>-|-|TRBJ1-2|TRBV6-1
CASSEGTGSSGGYTF
TGTGCCAGCAGTGAAGGTACAGGGTCTTCGGGAGGCTACACCTTC
>-|-|TRBJ2-7|TRBV19
CASSIAGAGYEQYF
TGTGCCAGTAGTATAGCGGGAGCCGGCTACGAGCAGTACTTC
>-|-|TRBJ1-2|TRBV10-2
CASTPDYSSYGYTF
TGCGCCAGCACCCCCGACTACTCCTCCTATGGCTACACCTTC
>-|-|TRBJ2-5|TRBV10-1
CASSDSGMETQYF
TGCGCCAGCAGTGATTCAGGGATGGAGACCCAGTACTTC
>TRBD1|-|TRBJ2-7|TRBV25-1
CASSELTGGVFSEQYF
TGTGCCAGCAGTGAACTCACAGGGGGCGTTTTTTCCGAGCAGTACTTC
>-|-|TRBJ1-4|TRBV7-9
CASSLFLAAGGSEKLFF
TGTGCCAGCAGCTTATTTCTAGCTGCAGGTGGTTCAGAAAAACTGTTTTTT
>-|-|TRBJ2-7|TRBV11-2
CASSSPRGLPYEQYF
TGTGCCAGCAGTTCCCCCCGAGGGTTGCCCTACGAGCAGTACTTC
>TRBD1|once|TRBJ2-7|TRBV12-5
CASGLADRGDYEQYF
TGTGCTAGTGGTTTGGCGGACAGGGGGGACTACGAGCAGTACTTC
>-|-|TRBJ2-1|TRBV5-1
CASSSPLPPLWRWDEQFF
TGCGCCAGCAGCTCCCCCCTGCCCCCGTTATGGAGATGGGACGAGCAGTTCTTC
>-|-|TRBJ1-1|TRBV19
CASREFGTEAFF
TGTGCCAGTCGGGAGTTCGGCACTGAAGCTTTCTTT
>-|once|TRBJ1-1|TRBV6-5
CASSYYLRTEAFF
TGTGCCAGCAGTTACTATCTGCGGACTGAAGCTTTCTTT
>-|-|TRBJ2-1|TRBV27
CASSLGSYNEQFF
TGTGCCAGCAGTTTAGGGTCCTACAATGAGCAGTTCTTC
>TRBD1|few|TRBJ2-7|TRBV6-5
CASSYGTGGYEQYF
TGTGCCAGCAGTTACGGGACAGGGGGCTACGAGCAGTACTTC
>TRBD2|-|TRBJ2-1|TRBV29-1
CSVEMWSSGKDNEQFF
TGCAGCGTTGAGATGTGGTCCAGCGGGAAAGACAATGAGCAGTTCTTC
>-|-|TRBJ2-7|TRBV5-6
CASEADRAPYEQYF
TGTGCCAGCGAGGCAGACCGAGCCCCCTACGAGCAGTACTTC
>TRBD2|once|TRBJ2-7|TRBV7-6
CASSLGLAGAYEQYF
TGTGCCAGCAGCTTGGGACTAGCGGGGGCCTACGAGCAGTACTTC
>-|-|TRBJ2-1|TRBV20-1
CSRDDNEQFF
TGCAGTCGGGACGACAATGAGCAGTTCTTC
>-|-|TRBJ2-1|TRBV30
CAWSAGNEQFF
TGTGCCTGGAGTGCCGGCAATGAGCAGTTCTTC
>TRBD2|-|TRBJ2-1|TRBV4-1
CASSQDDSGSLLIDEQFF
TGCGCCAGCAGCCAAGACGATAGCGGGAGCCTTTTAATAGATGAGCAGTTCTTC
>-|-|TRBJ1-1|TRBV7-2
CASSFPPQQGNTEAFF
TGTGCCAGCAGCTTCCCACCACAGCAAGGAAACACTGAAGCTTTCTTT
>TRBD1|-|TRBJ2-1|TRBV12-5
CASGTWDRGNEQFF
TGTGCTAGTGGGACGTGGGACAGGGGGAATGAGCAGTTCTTC
>TRBD1|few|TRBJ1-1|TRBV6-6
CASRERTGFMSEAFF
TGTGCCAGCAGGGAGCGGACAGGGTTTATGTCTGAAGCTTTCTTT